The 29 T cell receptor beta chains below were found in one sample sequenced in a study of blood T cell repertoires in COVID-19. Some clones are missing from TCRdb's copy, which holds only in-frame ones; the method was immunoSEQ multiplex PCR. Of fewer than 350,000 clones in the sample, 70% to 90% were seen once. The sequencing input was peripheral blood. These receptor sequences come from a woman aged 45-65 years who had recovered from COVID-19.

The chain joins TRBV7-2 to TRBJ1-1, with a weak D call TRBD1 (6 bases). The ends were cut back, 2 bases at V and 5 bases at J, with 12 bases in the middle. Germline V lookup: CDR1 SGHTA, CDR2 FQGNSA. The length of the CDR3 is 14 residues. For the CDR3, the DNA is TGTGCCAGCAGCTTAATTGGGAGGGGGACTGAAGCTTTCTTT. This gives the protein CASSLIGRGTEAFF. Variable domain in full (rest from reference TRBV7-2 and TRBJ1-1): GAGVSQSPSNKVTEKGKDVELRCDPISGHTALYWYRQSLGQGLEFLIYFQGNSAPDKSGLPSDRFSAERTGGSVSTLTIQRTQQEDSAVYLCASSLIGRGTEAFFGQGTRLTVV.

This chain connects TRBV10-3 to TRBJ2-3; TRBD2 might be the D (6 bases). CDR3 length: 16 residues. From germline, CDR1 is ENHRY and CDR2 SYGVKD. V lost 0 bases to trimming and J lost 7 bases, with 17 bases between them. In DNA form, the CDR3 reads TGTGCCATCAGTGAGTCAGGGCGGGGCATGAAGAATACGCAGTATTTT. Encoded protein: CAISESGRGMKNTQYF.

V gene TRBV10-2 combines with J gene TRBJ2-1, with TRBD2 identical over 14 bases. The V and J ends lost 4 bases and 6 bases, in that order; junction bases with no gene match: 5. The CDR3 is 16 amino acids. The germline CDR1 and CDR2 sequences are WSHSY and SAAADI. CDR3 region: CASSGLAGGLGNEQFF. The CDR3 DNA is TGCGCCAGCAGTGGACTAGCGGGGGGGCTTGGCAATGAGCAGTTCTTC.

This clone was recorded only once. The genes are TRBV6-6 and TRBJ1-5; D is possibly TRBD1 (5 bases). CDR3 length: 15 amino acids. V gave up 7 bases and J gave up 2 bases, with 15 bases separating them. Germline values: CDR1 MNHNY, CDR2 SVGAGI (reference sequence). CDR3 amino acids: CASTPGEQGNQPQHF. Written as DNA, the CDR3 is TGTGCCAGCACCCCTGGGGAACAGGGCAATCAGCCCCAGCATTTT.

J is TRBJ2-3 and V is TRBV4-3; TRBD2 matches 8 bases. Germline values: CDR1 LGHNA, CDR2 YSLEER. CDR3 length equals 17 residues. Trimming took 0 bases from V and 5 from J; bases not matched to a gene: 10. CDR3 amino acids: CASSQDRTGGPQDTQYF. DNA for the CDR3: TGCGCCAGCAGCCAAGATCGGACGGGAGGGCCCCAAGATACGCAGTATTTT.

This clone has a single count. This chain uses TRBV6-2 or TRBV6-3 with TRBJ2-2; no reliable D call. V was shortened by 5 bases and J by 6 bases, with 10 bases between the two germline ends. Germline V gene sequence: CDR1 MNHEY, CDR2 SVGEGT. The CDR3 is 13 residues long. Here the CDR3 reads CASSRVYPGELFF. The CDR3 bases are TGTGCCAGCAGTAGAGTTTACCCCGGGGAGCTGTTTTTT.

This clone was seen once. The rearrangement uses TRBV6-2 or TRBV6-3 and TRBJ1-2; D is undetermined. V lost 2 bases, J lost 0 bases, and 4 bases lay in between. The CDR3 covers 13 residues. Germline CDR1 is MNHEY and CDR2 is SVGEGT. The DNA for the CDR3 is TGTGCCAGCAGTTACACAGCTAACTATGGCTACACCTTC. Amino acid sequence: CASSYTANYGYTF.

This clone was detected ten times or more. CDR3 protein: CASSPGTRPYEQYF. CDR3 nucleotides: TGTGCCAGCAGCCCCGGGACTAGACCCTACGAGCAGTACTTC. V and J are TRBV11-3 and TRBJ2-7; TRBD2 agrees at 8 bases. The CDR3 is 14 residues long. The germline CDR1 and CDR2 sequences are SGHNT and YENEEA. J was trimmed by 2 bases and V by 5 bases; bases with no gene match: 5. Drawing the rest from reference TRBV11-3 and TRBJ2-7, the complete variable domain is EAGVVQSPRYKIIEKKQPVAFWCNPISGHNTLYWYLQNLGQGPELLIRYENEEAVDDSQLPKDRFSAERLKGVDSTLKIQPAELGDSAVYLCASSPGTRPYEQYFGPGTRLTVT.

This chain links TRBV9 with TRBJ1-4, with D possibly TRBD1 on 5 matching bases. The germline gives CDR1 SGDLS, CDR2 YYNGEE. The ends were cut back, 0 bases at V and 6 bases at J, with 12 bases in the middle. The CDR3 is 15 residues long. The CDR3 loop reads CASSVAGRVDEKLFF. The CDR3 DNA follows: TGTGCCAGCAGCGTAGCGGGCAGGGTTGATGAAAAACTGTTTTTT.

The chain carries TRBV4-1 and TRBJ2-3; D is undetermined. From germline, CDR1 is MGHRA and CDR2 YSYEKL. The CDR3 sequence is 13 residues long. Trimming shortened V by 2 bases and J by 6 bases, and 9 bases separated the two germline ends. CDR3 residues: CASSQYLQDTQYF. CDR3 DNA: TGCGCCAGCAGCCAATATCTTCAGGATACGCAGTATTTT.

J is TRBJ2-7 and V is TRBV9; 8 bases line up with TRBD2. This CDR3 has 15 residues. V gave up 4 bases and J gave up 6 bases; unmatched junction bases: 12. Germline V gene sequence: CDR1 SGDLS, CDR2 YYNGEE. The CDR3 nucleotides are TGTGCCAGCAGCCCACGGGCGGGAGGACGGGGCGAGCAGTACTTC. Its translation is CASSPRAGGRGEQYF.

This clone came up once. The J gene is TRBJ2-3, the V gene TRBV5-1; no clear D gene. Per the germline V gene, CDR1 is SGHRS and CDR2 is YFSETQ. This CDR3 has 13 residues. Trimming took 0 bases from V and 4 from J, leaving 6 bases between them. The CDR3 DNA is TGCGCCAGCAGCTTGGGGCCCGCAGATACGCAGTATTTT. Translating it yields CASSLGPADTQYF. Supplemented by reference TRBV5-1 and TRBJ2-3, the full variable domain reads KAGVTQTPRYLIKTRGQQVTLSCSPISGHRSVSWYQQTPGQGLQFLFEYFSETQRNKGNFPGRFSGRQFSNSRSEMNVSTLELGDSALYLCASSLGPADTQYFGPGTRLTVL.

This rearrangement joins TRBV7-9 to TRBJ1-1, with D unresolved. Trimming left V 1 base short and J 1 base short, with 13 bases between. This CDR3 is 16 amino acids long. CDR1 and CDR2 from the germline V gene are SEHNR and FQNEAQ (reference sequence). This CDR3 is CASSLDLRGRNTEAFF. The CDR3 region has the DNA TGTGCCAGCAGCTTAGACTTACGAGGGAGGAACACTGAAGCTTTCTTT. Full variable domain (missing parts from reference TRBV7-9 and TRBJ1-1): DTGVSQNPRHKITKRGQNVTFRCDPISEHNRLYWYRQTLGQGPEFLTYFQNEAQLEKSRLLSDRFSAERPKGSFSTLEIQRTEQGDSAMYLCASSLDLRGRNTEAFFGQGTRLTVV.

The rearrangement links TRBV4-3 to TRBJ2-1; 8 positions match TRBD2. Trimming removed 0 bases from V and 3 bases from J; junction bases left unmatched: 7. This CDR3 region has 17 residues. The germline CDR1 and CDR2 sequences are LGHNA and YSLEER. The chain's CDR3 is CASSQELAALRYNEQFF. CDR3 nucleotides: TGCGCCAGCAGCCAAGAACTAGCGGCCCTCCGCTACAATGAGCAGTTCTTC.

The chain recombines TRBV28 with TRBJ2-2, with a tentative D call TRBD2 (5 bases). V gave up 3 bases and J gave up 5 bases, with 13 bases separating them. This CDR3 has 15 residues. The germline V gene encodes CDR1 MDHEN and CDR2 SYDVKM. This chain's CDR3 is CASSLGSTRTGELFF. The CDR3 bases are TGTGCCAGCAGTTTGGGGAGTACGAGGACCGGGGAGCTGTTTTTT.

This chain joins TRBV5-1 and TRBJ2-2, with no clear D. The CDR3 has 13 amino acids. In germline, CDR1 is SGHRS, CDR2 YFSETQ. V dropped 1 base and J dropped 4 bases, with 5 bases sitting between them. CDR3 in DNA: TGCGCCAGCAGCTTGTCTGTCACCGGGGAGCTGTTTTTT. This codes for CASSLSVTGELFF.

V is TRBV6-5 and J is TRBJ1-5; D remains ambiguous. CDR1 MNHEY and CDR2 SVGAGI come from the germline V gene. Trimming shortened V by 6 bases and J by 0 bases, and 6 bases separated the two germline ends. CDR3 length: 13 amino acids. CDR3 protein: CASRINSNQPQHF. DNA for the CDR3: TGTGCCAGCAGAATTAATAGCAATCAGCCCCAGCATTTT.

The chain combines TRBV2 with TRBJ2-5; D perhaps matches TRBD2 (5 bases). The V gene lost 4 bases and the J gene lost 5 bases, with 17 bases spanning the gap. Germline values: CDR1 SNHLY, CDR2 FYNNEI. This CDR3 is built from 15 residues. CDR3 region: CASSVRGFQEETQYF. The CDR3 coding sequence is TGTGCCAGCAGTGTACGCGGGTTCCAAGAGGAGACCCAGTACTTC.

The V gene is TRBV19, the J gene TRBJ2-2; 9 bases are a match to TRBD1. In germline, CDR1 is LNHDA, CDR2 SQIVND (reference sequence). The CDR3 contains 17 residues. V shed 4 bases, J shed 2 bases, and the junction held 8 bases outside the gene matches. For the CDR3, the DNA is TGTGCCAGTAGTAACAGGGGGCGCCAAGGAAACACCGGGGAGCTGTTTTTT. This translates into CASSNRGRQGNTGELFF.

The V call is TRBV9, the J call TRBJ2-7, with TRBD1 as a possible D gene (5 bases). In germline, CDR1 is SGDLS, CDR2 YYNGEE. The CDR3 runs to 14 residues. Trimming removed 0 bases from V and 7 bases from J, with 14 bases in between. The CDR3 spells CASSVAATEKEQYF. CDR3 nucleotide sequence: TGTGCCAGCAGCGTAGCGGCGACAGAAAAAGAGCAGTACTTC.

The chain links TRBV5-4 to TRBJ2-3; D remains ambiguous. V was pared by 7 bases and J by 2 bases, with 11 bases between. This CDR3 region has 13 residues. Germline CDR1 reads SGHNT; CDR2 reads YYREEE (reference sequence). CDR3 sequence reads: CASGDSTTDTQYF. CDR3 nucleotide sequence: TGTGCCAGCGGAGACTCTACCACAGATACGCAGTATTTT.

The rearrangement uses TRBV7-9 and TRBJ1-5; no clear D gene. Germline loops: CDR1 SEHNR, CDR2 FQNEAQ (reference sequence). The V end lost 5 bases, the J end lost 7 bases, and 12 bases lay between the germline ends. The CDR3 extends over 13 amino acids. The CDR3 DNA reads TGTGCCAGCAGCCCGAGCCCGGGGCAGCCCCAGCATTTT. This translates into CASSPSPGQPQHF.

In regard to this clone: At one end, the junction sequence differs from germline, possibly due to a read error. This chain connects TRBV5-8 to TRBJ2-5; the D gene is possibly TRBD1 (6 bases). CDR3 length equals 17 residues. CDR1 and CDR2 (germline): SGHTS, YDEGEE. This CDR3 is CASSLLPRRTAREAQYF. In nucleotides, the CDR3 is TGTGCCAGCAGCTTGCTTCCCCGAAGGACAGCTAGAGAGGCCCAGTACTTC.

This chain uses TRBV12-1 with TRBJ1-4. TRBV12-1 is flagged as a pseudogene. The CDR3 totals 14 residues. Here the CDR3 reads CASSPGGYNEKLFF. In nucleotides, the CDR3 is TGTGCCAGCAGCCCCGGGGGGTACAATGAAAAACTGTTTTTT.

This sequence joins TRBV6-2 or TRBV6-3 and TRBJ1-2, with 7 bases lining up with TRBD1. V lost 5 bases to trimming and J lost 5 bases; unmatched junction nucleotides: 8. The CDR3 runs to 14 residues. The V gene's germline CDR1 is MNHEY and CDR2 SVGEGT. CDR3 amino acids: CASSPGRDRYGYTF. CDR3 bases: TGTGCCAGCAGTCCCGGGCGGGACAGATATGGCTACACCTTC.

J is TRBJ1-3 and V is TRBV5-1; TRBD1 is a possible D gene (5 bases). Between the trimmed V and J ends, which lost 1 base and 4 bases, there was a span of 9 bases. Germline V gene lookup returns CDR1 SGHRS and CDR2 YFSETQ. The CDR3 is 14 amino acids. The CDR3 sequence is CASSLTGYGNTIYF. The CDR3 DNA is TGCGCCAGCAGCTTGACAGGTTACGGAAACACCATATATTTT.

CDR3 protein: CSGDGYGGMGTDTQYF. The DNA for the CDR3 is TGCAGCGGTGACGGGTATGGCGGGATGGGTACAGATACGCAGTATTTT. The rearrangement uses TRBV29-1 and TRBJ2-3; the D gene is possibly TRBD2 (6 bases). V gave up 7 bases and J gave up 3 bases, with 23 bases separating them. Germline-derived CDR1 and CDR2 are SQVTM and ANQGSEA. This CDR3 has 16 amino acids.

This rearrangement joins TRBV7-2 to TRBJ2-2, with D perhaps matching TRBD2 (7 bases). The germline V gene encodes CDR1 SGHTA and CDR2 FQGNSA. Trimming pared 2 bases from V and 1 base from J, leaving 11 bases between. This CDR3 has 16 residues. The CDR3 is CASSLNGGQNTGELFF. The CDR3 DNA reads as TGTGCCAGCAGCTTAAACGGGGGGCAGAACACCGGGGAGCTGTTTTTT.

The V gene is TRBV10-2, the J gene TRBJ2-4; TRBD2 is a possible D gene (6 bases). The V gene's germline CDR1 is WSHSY and CDR2 SAAADI. The germline V and J ends were trimmed by 4 bases and 7 bases, with 17 bases remaining between them. This CDR3 region has 15 residues. This CDR3 reads CASSGPGLAVNIQYF. DNA of the CDR3: TGCGCCAGCAGTGGACCTGGGTTAGCGGTGAACATTCAGTACTTC.